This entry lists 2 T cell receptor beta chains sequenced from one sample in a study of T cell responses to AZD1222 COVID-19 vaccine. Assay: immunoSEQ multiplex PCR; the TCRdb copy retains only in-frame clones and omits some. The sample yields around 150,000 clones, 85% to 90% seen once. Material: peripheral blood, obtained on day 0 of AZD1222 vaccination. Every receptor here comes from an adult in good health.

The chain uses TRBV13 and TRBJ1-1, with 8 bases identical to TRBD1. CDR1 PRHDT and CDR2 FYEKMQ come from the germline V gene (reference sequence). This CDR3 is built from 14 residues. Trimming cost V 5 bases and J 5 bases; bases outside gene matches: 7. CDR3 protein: CASSPGQGSTEAFF. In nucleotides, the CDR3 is TGTGCCAGCAGCCCAGGACAGGGCAGTACTGAAGCTTTCTTT.

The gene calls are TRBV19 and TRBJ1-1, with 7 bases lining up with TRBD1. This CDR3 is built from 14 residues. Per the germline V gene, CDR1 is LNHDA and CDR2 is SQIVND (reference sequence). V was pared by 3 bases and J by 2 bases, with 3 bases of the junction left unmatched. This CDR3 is CASSINRGNTEAFF. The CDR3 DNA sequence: TGTGCCAGTAGTATTAACAGGGGTAACACTGAAGCTTTCTTT.